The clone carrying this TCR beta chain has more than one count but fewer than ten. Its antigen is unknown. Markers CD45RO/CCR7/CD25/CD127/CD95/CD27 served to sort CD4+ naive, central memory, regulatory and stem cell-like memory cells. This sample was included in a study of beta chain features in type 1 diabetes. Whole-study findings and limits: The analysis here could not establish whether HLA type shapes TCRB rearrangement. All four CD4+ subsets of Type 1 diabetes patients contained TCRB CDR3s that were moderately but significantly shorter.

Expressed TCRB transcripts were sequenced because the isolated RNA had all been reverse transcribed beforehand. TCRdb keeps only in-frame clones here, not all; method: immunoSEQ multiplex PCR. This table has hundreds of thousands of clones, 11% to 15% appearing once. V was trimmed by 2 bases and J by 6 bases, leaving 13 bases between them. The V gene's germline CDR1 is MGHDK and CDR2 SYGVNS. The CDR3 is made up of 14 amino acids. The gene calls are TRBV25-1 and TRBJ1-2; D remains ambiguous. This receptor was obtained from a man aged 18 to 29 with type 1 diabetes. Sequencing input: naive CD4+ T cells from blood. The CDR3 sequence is CASSEIQVVHGYTF. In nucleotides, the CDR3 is TGTGCCAGCAGTGAAATCCAGGTAGTTCATGGCTACACCTTC.